Below are 4 T cell receptor beta chains sequenced from a single sample in a study of beta chain features in type 1 diabetes. Investigators reverse transcribed all isolated RNA, so they sequenced expressed TCRB transcripts. Assay used: immunoSEQ multiplex PCR; TCRdb lists only in-frame clones, some missing. The sample holds about 360,000 clones, roughly 12% seen once. Input material: naive CD4+ T cells from blood. These receptors originate from a man aged 18 to 29 in good health.

The V call is TRBV5-4, the J call TRBJ2-3; TRBD1 matches at 7 bases. The CDR3 totals 15 residues. Germline V CDR1 and CDR2: SGHNT, YYREEE (reference sequence). V shed 4 bases, J shed 3 bases, and the junction held 8 bases outside the gene matches. The CDR3 sequence: CASSTRQGSTDTQYF. Written as DNA, the CDR3 is TGTGCCAGCAGCACCCGACAGGGCTCGACAGATACGCAGTATTTT. Variable domain in full (rest from reference TRBV5-4 and TRBJ2-3): ETGVTQSPTHLIKTRGQQVTLRCSSQSGHNTVSWYQQALGQGPQFIFQYYREEENGRGNFPPRFSGLQFPNYSSELNVNALELDDSALYLCASSTRQGSTDTQYFGPGTRLTVL.

This clone occurred a few times. The rearrangement links TRBV7-2 to TRBJ2-1; 8 bases match TRBD2. V gave up 4 bases and J gave up 16 bases; unmatched junction bases: 9. CDR3 length equals 12 residues. Germline V gene data show CDR1 as SGHTA and CDR2 as FQGNSA. Written as DNA, the CDR3 is TGTGCCAGCAGCTACCCAAGCGGGAGACGATTCTTC. Translated, it gives CASSYPSGRRFF.

This clone was seen a few times. J is TRBJ2-1 and V is TRBV21-1; TRBD2 is the table's D call, not checked against the DNA. TRBV21-1 has pseudogene status. This CDR3 has 18 residues. CDR3 bases: TGTGCCAGCAGCACTGACGAGGCTAGCGGGGGGGCGATGGATGAGCAGTTCTTC. Encoded protein: CASSTDEASGGAMDEQFF.

This clone came up a few times. The chain combines TRBV5-1 with TRBJ1-2; TRBD1 aligns across 11 bases. CDR3 length equals 14 residues. Germline CDR1 SGHRS, CDR2 YFSETQ. V was clipped by 4 bases and J by 4 bases; unmatched bases: 3. In nucleotides, the CDR3 is TGCGCCAGCAGCGAAGGGACAGGGGGCTATGGCTACACCTTC. Translation gives CASSEGTGGYGYTF.